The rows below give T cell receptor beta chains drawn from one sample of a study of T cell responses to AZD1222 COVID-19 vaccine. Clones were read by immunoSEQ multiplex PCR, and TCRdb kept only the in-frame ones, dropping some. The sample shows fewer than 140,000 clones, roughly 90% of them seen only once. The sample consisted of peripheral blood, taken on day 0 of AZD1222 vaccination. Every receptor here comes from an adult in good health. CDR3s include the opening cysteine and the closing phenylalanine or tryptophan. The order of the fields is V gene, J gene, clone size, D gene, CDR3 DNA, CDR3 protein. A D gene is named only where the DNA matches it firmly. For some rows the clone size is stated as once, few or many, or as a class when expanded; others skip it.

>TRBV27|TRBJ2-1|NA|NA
TGTGCCAGCAGTTCCTCGCCCGCAAGTGGCTCGCCCTACAATGAGCAGTTCTTC
CASSSSPASGSPYNEQFF
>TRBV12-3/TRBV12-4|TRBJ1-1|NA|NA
TGTGCCAGCAGTTTGGTGGGCACTGAAGCTTTCTTT
CASSLVGTEAFF
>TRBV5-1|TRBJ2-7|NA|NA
TGCGCCAGCAGCCTGCAGGGGTTCGGGGAGCAGTACTTC
CASSLQGFGEQYF
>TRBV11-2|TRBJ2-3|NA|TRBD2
TGTGCCAGCAGCTTAGGCTTAGCGGGGGATACGCAGTATTTT
CASSLGLAGDTQYF
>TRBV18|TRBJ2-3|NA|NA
TGTGCCAGCTCACCAACGGCTGATACGCAGTATTTT
CASSPTADTQYF
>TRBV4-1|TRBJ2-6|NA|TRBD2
TGCGCCAGCAGCCAAGTTGGCGGGGGTGGGGCCAACGTCCTGACTTTC
CASSQVGGGGANVLTF
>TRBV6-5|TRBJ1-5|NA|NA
TGTGCCAGCAGCCCGGGGCAGGGCAATCAGCCCCAGCATTTT
CASSPGQGNQPQHF
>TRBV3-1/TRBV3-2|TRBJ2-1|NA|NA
TGTGCCAGCAGCCCTGGACTCTTCGAGCAGTTCTTC
CASSPGLFEQFF
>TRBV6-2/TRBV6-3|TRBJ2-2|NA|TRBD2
TGTGCCAGCAGCATCAGCATTCTAGCGGGTCCCACCGGGGGGGAGCTGTTTTTT
CASSISILAGPTGGELFF
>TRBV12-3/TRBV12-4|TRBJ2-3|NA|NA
TGTGCCAGCAGCCCTAGTGCAGATACGCAGTATTTT
CASSPSADTQYF
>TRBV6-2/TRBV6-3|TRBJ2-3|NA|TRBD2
TGTGCCAGCCGCCTAGCGGGAGGAGGGGTAACAGATACGCAGTATTTT
CASRLAGGGVTDTQYF
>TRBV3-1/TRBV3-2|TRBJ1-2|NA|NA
TGTGCCAGCAGCCAAGATGGACCTCGGGGCTACACCTTC
CASSQDGPRGYTF
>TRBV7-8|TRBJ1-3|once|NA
TGTGCCAGCAGCTTCGCCGAATCTGGAAACACCATATATTTT
CASSFAESGNTIYF
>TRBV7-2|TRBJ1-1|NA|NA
TGTGCCAGCAGCCGGGACCCGAACACTGAAGCTTTCTTT
CASSRDPNTEAFF
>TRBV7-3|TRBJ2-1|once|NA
TGTGCCAGCAGCGTACAGGGTCGTGGTGAGCAGTTCTTC
CASSVQGRGEQFF
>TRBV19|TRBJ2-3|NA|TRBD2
TGTGCCAGTAGTTCCCGGACTAGCGGGAGTCCAGATACGCAGTATTTT
CASSSRTSGSPDTQYF
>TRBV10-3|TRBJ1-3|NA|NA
TGTGCCACTGCGCGAAGTGAGGGTGGAAACACCATATATTTT
CATARSEGGNTIYF
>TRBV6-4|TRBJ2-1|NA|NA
TGTGCCAGCAGTGATGGGGGAAGTCCTTACAATGAGCAGTTCTTC
CASSDGGSPYNEQFF
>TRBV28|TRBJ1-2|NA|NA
TGTGCCAGCAGTGCCCAGGGAGGATTTGGCTACACCTTC
CASSAQGGFGYTF
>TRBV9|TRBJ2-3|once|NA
TGTGCCAGCGGCCCCCAAAGTTCCTCAGATACGCAGTATTTT
CASGPQSSSDTQYF
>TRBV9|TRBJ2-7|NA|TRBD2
TGTGCCAGCAGCCCCATGCAAGGCGGGAGCAACGAGCAGTACTTC
CASSPMQGGSNEQYF
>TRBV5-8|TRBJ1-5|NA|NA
TGTGCCAGCAGCTTATTGTCCATCAATCAGCCCCAGCATTTT
CASSLLSINQPQHF
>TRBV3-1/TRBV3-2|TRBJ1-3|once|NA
TGTGCCAGCAGCCAAGTGTTATTCTCCGGAAACACCATATATTTT
CASSQVLFSGNTIYF
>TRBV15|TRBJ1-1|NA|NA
TGTGCCACCAGCAGAGATCGGACAAGGAACACTGAAGCTTTCTTT
CATSRDRTRNTEAFF
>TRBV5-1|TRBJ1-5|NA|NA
TGCGCCAGCAGCCCAGGGGACAGCAATCAGCCCCAGCATTTT
CASSPGDSNQPQHF
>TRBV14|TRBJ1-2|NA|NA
TGTGCCAGCAGCCAAGGGTACGGCTACACCTTC
CASSQGYGYTF
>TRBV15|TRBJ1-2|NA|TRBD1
TGTGCCACCAGCAACTTGACAGGGCAGGGCTACACCTTC
CATSNLTGQGYTF
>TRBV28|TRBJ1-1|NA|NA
TGTGCCAGCACGTGGGCCCAAGAAGCTTTCTTT
CASTWAQEAFF
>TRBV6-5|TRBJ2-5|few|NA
TGTGCCAGCAATCGTCAGAATCAAGAGACCCAGTACTTC
CASNRQNQETQYF
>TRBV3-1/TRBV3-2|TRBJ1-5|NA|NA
TGTGCCAGCAGCCCCGATGGGAATCAGCCCCAGCATTTT
CASSPDGNQPQHF
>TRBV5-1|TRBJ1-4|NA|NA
TGCGCCAGCAGCTTGGTCGGGGTTACTAATGAAAAACTGTTTTTT
CASSLVGVTNEKLFF
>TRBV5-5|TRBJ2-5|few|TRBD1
TGTGCCAGCAGCCGCCAGCAGGGGGTCGGCGAGACCCAGTACTTC
CASSRQQGVGETQYF
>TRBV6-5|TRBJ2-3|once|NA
TGTGCCAGCACGGGACTGTCTAGCACAGATACGCAGTATTTT
CASTGLSSTDTQYF
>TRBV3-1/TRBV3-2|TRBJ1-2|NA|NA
TGTGCCAGCAGCCCGCGAGGGGGGCTGGCTGGCTACACCTTC
CASSPRGGLAGYTF
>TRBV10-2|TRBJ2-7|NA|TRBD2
TGCGCCAGCAGTGGGGTAGCGGGAGGCTCCTACGAGCAGTACTTC
CASSGVAGGSYEQYF
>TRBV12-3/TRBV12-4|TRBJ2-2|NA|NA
TGTGCCAGCACGCAGAACACCGGGGAGCTGTTTTTT
CASTQNTGELFF
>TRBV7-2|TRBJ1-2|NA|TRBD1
TGTGCCAGCAGCCCCGGGGACAGGTCTAACTATGGCTACACCTTC
CASSPGDRSNYGYTF
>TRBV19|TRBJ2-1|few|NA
TGTGCCAGTAGGTCGACTAGCTACAATGAGCAGTTCTTC
CASRSTSYNEQFF
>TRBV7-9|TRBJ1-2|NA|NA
TGTGCCGGTTTACAATTAGCTGGTGATGGCTACACCTTC
CAGLQLAGDGYTF
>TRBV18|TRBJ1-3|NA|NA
TGTGCCAGCTCCGCAGGGGAGGCTGGAAACACCATATATTTT
CASSAGEAGNTIYF
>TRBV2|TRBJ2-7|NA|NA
TGTGCCAGCAATTCCGTCCCTACTGAGAGCTCCTACGAGCAGTACTTC
CASNSVPTESSYEQYF
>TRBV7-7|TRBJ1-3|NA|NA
TGTGCTAGCAGCTTAGGACAGACCACGGACACCATATATTTT
CASSLGQTTDTIYF
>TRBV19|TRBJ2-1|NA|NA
TGTGCCAGTAGGGGCGGGGAGAGCTCCTACAATGAGCAGTTCTTC
CASRGGESSYNEQFF
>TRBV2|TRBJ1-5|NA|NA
TGTGCCAGCAGTGAATTATACAGCGATCAGCCCCAGCATTTT
CASSELYSDQPQHF
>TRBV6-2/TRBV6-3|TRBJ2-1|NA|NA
TGTGCCAGCAGCCTGGGACTGAGCTCCTACAATGAGCAGTTCTTC
CASSLGLSSYNEQFF
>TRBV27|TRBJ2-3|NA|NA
TGTGCCAGCAGTTTTATGGGTAGCGGCACAGATACGCAGTATTTT
CASSFMGSGTDTQYF
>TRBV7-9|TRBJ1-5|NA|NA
TGTGCCAGCAGCTTAGATAGTGGTCGTCAGCCCCAGCATTTT
CASSLDSGRQPQHF
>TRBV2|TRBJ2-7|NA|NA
TGTGCCACGGAATTTGACAAGTCCTACGAGCAGTACTTC
CATEFDKSYEQYF
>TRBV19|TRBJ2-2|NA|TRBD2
TGTGCCACCACGACTAGCGGGAGATACACCGGGGAGCTGTTTTTT
CATTTSGRYTGELFF
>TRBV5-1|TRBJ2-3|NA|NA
TGCGCCAGCAGCGCAAGCCTGGGGGGAGATACGCAGTATTTT
CASSASLGGDTQYF
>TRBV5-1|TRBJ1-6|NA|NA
TGCGCCAGCAGCTTGGCCTCAGGGACGGTCTCCTATAATTCACCCCTCCACTTT
CASSLASGTVSYNSPLHF
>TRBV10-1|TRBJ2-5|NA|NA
TGCGCCAGCAGTATGAATCGTGTGACCTGGTGGACCCAGTACTTC
CASSMNRVTWWTQYF
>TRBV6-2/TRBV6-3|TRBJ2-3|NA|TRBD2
TGTGCCAGCAGTTACTCGCCTAGCGGGAGTTTTCTAGATACGCAGTATTTT
CASSYSPSGSFLDTQYF
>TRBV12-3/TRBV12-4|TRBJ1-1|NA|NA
TGTGCCAGCAGTTTCAGGCAGGAACCTGAAGCTTTCTTT
CASSFRQEPEAFF